A single sample gave rise to the 2 T cell receptor beta chains below, sequenced in a study of CD8+CD57+ T cells in acquired aplastic anemia. Genomic DNA templated the TCR beta VDJ and CDR3 profiling. TCRdb re-analysed the reads in MiXCR, keeping a single row per CDR3 protein. The sample lists roughly 130,000 distinct CDR3 sequences; 48% were seen once. The sample consisted of sorted CD4+, CD8+, or CD8+CD57+ T cells (not recorded which) from PBMCs. The receptors stem from a human donor in good health, serving as a control.

The chain recombines TRBV7-2 with TRBJ2-3; D not resolved. V lost 4 bases and J 6 bases, leaving 14 bases between the germline ends. Per germline, CDR1 SGHTA and CDR2 FQGNSA. The CDR3 loop spans 14 amino acids. The CDR3: CASSSAWNQDTQYF. DNA for the CDR3: TGTGCCAGCAGCTCTGCGTGGAATCAGGATACGCAGTATTTT.

This clonotype appeared many times. The CDR3 nucleotides are TGTGCCAGCAGCTTCCCCTTAGGCGAGCAGTACTTC. Its translation is CASSFPLGEQYF. The J gene is TRBJ2-7, the V gene TRBV5-4; D is uncertain. The CDR3 totals 12 residues. V lost 2 bases to trimming and J lost 6 bases, with 9 bases between them. Germline V gene sequence: CDR1 SGHNT, CDR2 YYREEE (reference sequence).